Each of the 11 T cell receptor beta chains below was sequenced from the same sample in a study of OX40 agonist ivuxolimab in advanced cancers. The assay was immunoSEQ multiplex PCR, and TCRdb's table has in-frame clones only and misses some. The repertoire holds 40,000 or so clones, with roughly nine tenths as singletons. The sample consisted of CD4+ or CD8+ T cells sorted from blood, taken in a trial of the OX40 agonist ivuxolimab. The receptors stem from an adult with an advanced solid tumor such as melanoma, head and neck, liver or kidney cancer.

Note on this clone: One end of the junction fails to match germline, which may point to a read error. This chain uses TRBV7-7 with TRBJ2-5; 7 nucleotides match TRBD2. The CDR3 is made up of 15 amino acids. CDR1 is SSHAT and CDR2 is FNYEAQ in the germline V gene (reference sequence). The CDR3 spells CASSPTGPGGETQYF. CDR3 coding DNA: TGTGCTAGCAGCCCTACGGGTCCCGGGGGGGAGACCCAGTACTTC.

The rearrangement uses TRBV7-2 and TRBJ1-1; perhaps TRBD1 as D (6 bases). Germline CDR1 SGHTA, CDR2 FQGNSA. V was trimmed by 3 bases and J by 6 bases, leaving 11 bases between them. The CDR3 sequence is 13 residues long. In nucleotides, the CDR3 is TGTGCCAGCAGCTTTCCAGGGGTCTCTGAAGCTTTCTTT. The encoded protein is CASSFPGVSEAFF. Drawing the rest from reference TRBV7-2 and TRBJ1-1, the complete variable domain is GAGVSQSPSNKVTEKGKDVELRCDPISGHTALYWYRQSLGQGLEFLIYFQGNSAPDKSGLPSDRFSAERTGGSVSTLTIQRTQQEDSAVYLCASSFPGVSEAFFGQGTRLTVV.

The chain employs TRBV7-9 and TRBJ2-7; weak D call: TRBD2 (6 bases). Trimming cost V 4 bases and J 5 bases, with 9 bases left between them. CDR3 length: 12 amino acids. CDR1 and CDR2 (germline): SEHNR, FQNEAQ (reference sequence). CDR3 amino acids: CASSYSGNEQYF. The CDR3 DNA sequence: TGTGCCAGCAGCTATAGCGGCAACGAGCAGTACTTC. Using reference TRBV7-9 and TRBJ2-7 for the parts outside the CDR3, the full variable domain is DTGVSQNPRHKITKRGQNVTFRCDPISEHNRLYWYRQTLGQGPEFLTYFQNEAQLEKSRLLSDRFSAERPKGSFSTLEIQRTEQGDSAMYLCASSYSGNEQYFGPGTRLTVT.

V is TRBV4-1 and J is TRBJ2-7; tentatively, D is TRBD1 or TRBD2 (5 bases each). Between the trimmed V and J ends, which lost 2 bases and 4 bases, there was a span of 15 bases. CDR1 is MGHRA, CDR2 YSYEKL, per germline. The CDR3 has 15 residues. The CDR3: CASSQTRDGGYEQYF. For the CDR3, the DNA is TGCGCCAGCAGCCAAACACGGGACGGCGGGTACGAGCAGTACTTC.

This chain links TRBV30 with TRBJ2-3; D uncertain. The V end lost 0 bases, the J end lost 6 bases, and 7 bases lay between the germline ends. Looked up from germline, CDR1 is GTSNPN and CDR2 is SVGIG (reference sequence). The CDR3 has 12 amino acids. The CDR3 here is CAWSVPSDTQYF. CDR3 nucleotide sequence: TGTGCCTGGAGTGTCCCAAGTGATACGCAGTATTTT.

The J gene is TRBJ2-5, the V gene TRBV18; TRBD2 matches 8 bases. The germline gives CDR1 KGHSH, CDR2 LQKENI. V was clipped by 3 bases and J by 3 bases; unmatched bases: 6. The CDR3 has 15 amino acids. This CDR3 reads CASSPAGGFKETQYF. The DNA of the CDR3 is TGTGCCAGCTCACCGGCGGGGGGCTTTAAAGAGACCCAGTACTTC. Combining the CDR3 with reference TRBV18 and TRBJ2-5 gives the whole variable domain NAGVMQNPRHLVRRRGQEARLRCSPMKGHSHVYWYRQLPEEGLKFMVYLQKENIIDESGMPKERFSAEFPKEGPSILRIQQVVRGDSAAYFCASSPAGGFKETQYFGPGTRLLVL.

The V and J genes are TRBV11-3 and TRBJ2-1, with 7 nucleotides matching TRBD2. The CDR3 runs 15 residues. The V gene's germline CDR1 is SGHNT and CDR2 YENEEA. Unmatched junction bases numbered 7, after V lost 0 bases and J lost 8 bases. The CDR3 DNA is TGTGCCAGCAGCTTAGAGGTAGTAGCGGGCGATGAGCAGTTCTTC. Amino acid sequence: CASSLEVVAGDEQFF.

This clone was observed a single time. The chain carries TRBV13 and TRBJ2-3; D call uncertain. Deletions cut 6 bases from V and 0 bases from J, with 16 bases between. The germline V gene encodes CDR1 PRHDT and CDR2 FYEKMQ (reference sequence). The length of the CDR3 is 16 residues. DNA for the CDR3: TGTGCCAGCAGATCTAAGAACAGAGCTAGCACAGATACGCAGTATTTT. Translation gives CASRSKNRASTDTQYF. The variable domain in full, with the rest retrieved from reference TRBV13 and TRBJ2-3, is AAGVIQSPRHLIKEKRETATLKCYPIPRHDTVYWYQQGPGQDPQFLISFYEKMQSDKGSIPDRFSAQQFSDYHSELNMSSLELGDSALYFCASRSKNRASTDTQYFGPGTRLTVL.

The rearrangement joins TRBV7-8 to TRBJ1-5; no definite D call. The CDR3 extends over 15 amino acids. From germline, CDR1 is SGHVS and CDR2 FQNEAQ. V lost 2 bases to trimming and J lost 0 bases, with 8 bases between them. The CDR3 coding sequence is TGTGCCAGCAGCTTATCCCGGTATAGCAATCAGCCCCAGCATTTT. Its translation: CASSLSRYSNQPQHF.

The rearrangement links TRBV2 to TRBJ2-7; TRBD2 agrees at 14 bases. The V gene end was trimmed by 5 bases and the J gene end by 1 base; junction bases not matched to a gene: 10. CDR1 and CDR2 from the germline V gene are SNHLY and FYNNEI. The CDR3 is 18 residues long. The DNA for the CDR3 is TGTGCCAGCAGTTTTGGACTAGCGGGGGGTCTTACTTCCTACGAGCAGTACTTC. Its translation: CASSFGLAGGLTSYEQYF. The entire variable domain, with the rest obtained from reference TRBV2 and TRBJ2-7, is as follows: EPEVTQTPSHQVTQMGQEVILRCVPISNHLYFYWYRQILGQKVEFLVSFYNNEISEKSEIFDDQFSVERPDGSNFTLKIRSTKLEDSAMYFCASSFGLAGGLTSYEQYFGPGTRLTVT.

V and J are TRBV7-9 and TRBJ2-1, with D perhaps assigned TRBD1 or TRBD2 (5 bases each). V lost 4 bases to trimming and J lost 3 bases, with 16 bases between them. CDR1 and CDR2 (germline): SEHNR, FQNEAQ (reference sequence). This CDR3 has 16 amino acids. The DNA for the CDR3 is TGTGCCAGCAGCTCGATCAGGGCGGCGGGCTACAATGAGCAGTTCTTC. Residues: CASSSIRAAGYNEQFF. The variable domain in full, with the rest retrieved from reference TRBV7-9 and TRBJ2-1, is DTGVSQNPRHKITKRGQNVTFRCDPISEHNRLYWYRQTLGQGPEFLTYFQNEAQLEKSRLLSDRFSAERPKGSFSTLEIQRTEQGDSAMYLCASSSIRAAGYNEQFFGPGTRLTVL.